These T cell receptor beta chains were read from a single sample in a study of persistence of HIV-infected CD4 T cells. Their antigens are not known. The method was immunoSEQ multiplex PCR; TCRdb's version includes in-frame clones alone and lacks a portion of them. The data show about 46,000 clones, around 89% seen once. Sequenced material: CD4+ T cells sorted from PBMCs after 18-hour stimulation, taken from a patient who received antiretroviral therapy. All receptors derive from an adult woman with HIV who was CMV-seropositive. The CDR3 runs from the conserved cysteine through the conserved F or W. D genes are given only for firm matches. Clone size is shown for a subset of rows, as once, few, many or a class of expanded clone.

D	J	V	size	CDR3	DNA
.	TRBJ1-2	TRBV14	.	CASSQSGQRYGYTF	TGTGCCAGCAGCCAATCAGGGCAACGCTATGGCTACACCTTC
TRBD1	TRBJ1-4	TRBV5-4	.	CASSLQGGNEKLFF	TGTGCCAGCAGCTTACAGGGGGGAAATGAAAAACTGTTTTTT
TRBD1	TRBJ1-2	TRBV3-1/TRBV3-2	.	CASSQEGDCNRGRVYGYTF	TGTGCCAGCAGCCAAGAAGGGGATTGCAACAGGGGGCGGGTCTATGGCTACACCTTC
TRBD1	TRBJ2-1	TRBV9	.	CASSVECWGAGGCEQFF	TGTGCCAGCAGCGTAGAATGCTGGGGGGCAGGGGGCTGTGAGCAGTTCTTC
TRBD1	TRBJ2-6	TRBV5-1	.	CASSLADRGRIGANVLTF	TGCGCCAGCAGCTTGGCCGACAGGGGGCGAATTGGGGCCAACGTCCTGACTTTC
.	TRBJ1-1	TRBV28	.	CASSLRNPEAFF	TGTGCCAGCAGTTTAAGGAACCCTGAAGCTTTCTTT
.	TRBJ2-7	TRBV29-1	.	CSVGAGVYEQYF	TGCAGCGTTGGGGCAGGGGTCTACGAGCAGTACTTC
.	TRBJ2-7	TRBV2	.	CASSEVRSEQYF	TGTGCCAGCAGTGAAGTTAGATCCGAGCAGTACTTC
TRBD1	TRBJ1-1	TRBV28	.	CASSSGGRTEAFF	TGTGCCAGCAGTTCAGGGGGTCGGACTGAAGCTTTCTTT
.	TRBJ2-6	TRBV19	.	CASSMARGYTASGANVLTF	TGTGCCAGTAGTATGGCCCGGGGCTATACCGCCTCTGGGGCCAACGTCCTGACTTTC
TRBD1	TRBJ1-1	TRBV2	.	CASIRRQGMNAEAFF	TGTGCCAGCATCCGAAGACAGGGCATGAACGCTGAAGCTTTCTTT
.	TRBJ1-2	TRBV6-5	.	CASGPRDGYTF	TGTGCCAGCGGTCCCAGGGACGGCTACACCTTC
.	TRBJ2-5	TRBV20-1	.	CSARQQETQYF	TGCAGTGCTAGACAGCAAGAGACCCAGTACTTC
TRBD1	TRBJ2-7	TRBV5-1	.	CASRKGASDYEQYF	TGCGCCAGCAGAAAGGGGGCCTCCGACTACGAGCAGTACTTC
.	TRBJ1-4	TRBV2	.	CASSEAGVAEKLFF	TGTGCCAGCAGTGAGGCAGGGGTGGCTGAAAAACTGTTTTTT
.	TRBJ1-2	TRBV3-1/TRBV3-2	.	CASSQESSANYGYTF	TGTGCCAGCAGCCAAGAGAGTAGCGCTAACTATGGCTACACCTTC
.	TRBJ1-3	TRBV7-2	.	CASSFGRDGNTIYF	TGTGCCAGCAGCTTCGGCAGGGATGGAAACACCATATATTTT
.	TRBJ2-6	TRBV18	once	CASSPRQAGVLTF	TGTGCCAGCTCACCGCGACAGGCTGGGGTCCTGACTTTC
.	TRBJ1-2	TRBV5-8	.	CASGRARYTF	TGTGCCAGCGGACGGGCCCGCTACACCTTC
TRBD1	TRBJ1-6	TRBV6-5	.	CASRSSWTGHAALHF	TGTGCCAGCAGAAGCAGTTGGACAGGCCACGCGGCCCTCCACTTT
.	TRBJ2-1	TRBV24-1	few	CATSDPKKSYNEQFF	TGTGCCACCAGTGACCCGAAGAAGTCCTACAATGAGCAGTTCTTC
.	TRBJ1-1	TRBV7-6	.	CASSFGTSTEAFF	TGTGCCAGCAGCTTTGGGACTTCCACTGAAGCTTTCTTT
.	TRBJ1-1	TRBV12-5	few	CASGLVPWNTEAFF	TGTGCTAGTGGTTTGGTACCCTGGAACACTGAAGCTTTCTTT
TRBD2	TRBJ2-1	TRBV4-1	.	CASSLGTRAYNEQFF	TGCGCCAGCAGCCTCGGGACTAGGGCCTACAATGAGCAGTTCTTC
TRBD1	TRBJ1-4	TRBV28	.	CASRIKDRANEKLFF	TGTGCCAGCAGAATTAAGGACAGGGCGAATGAAAAACTGTTTTTT
.	TRBJ1-2	TRBV18	once	CASSPGQSYGYTF	TGTGCCAGCTCCCCAGGACAGTCTTATGGCTACACCTTC
.	TRBJ1-4	TRBV18	.	CASTKQGGNEKLFF	TGTGCCAGCACCAAACAGGGAGGTAATGAAAAACTGTTTTTT
TRBD1	TRBJ1-6	TRBV3-1/TRBV3-2	.	CASSHFDRAVSPLHF	TGTGCCAGCAGCCATTTCGACAGGGCTGTTTCACCCCTCCACTTT
.	TRBJ1-6	TRBV3-1/TRBV3-2	.	CASKGLGGRYNSPLHF	TGTGCCAGCAAAGGTCTTGGGGGGAGGTATAATTCACCCCTCCACTTT
TRBD2	TRBJ2-1	TRBV24-1	.	CATSDSRASGNNEQFF	TGTGCCACCAGTGATTCCCGGGCTAGCGGGAACAATGAGCAGTTCTTC
.	TRBJ2-2	TRBV7-8	.	CASSLAGLNTGELFF	TGTGCCAGCAGCTTAGCGGGGCTGAACACCGGGGAGCTGTTTTTT
.	TRBJ2-1	TRBV10-3	.	CAISEAKRSSYNEQFF	TGTGCCATCAGTGAGGCCAAGCGGAGCTCCTACAATGAGCAGTTCTTC
.	TRBJ1-1	TRBV11-3	few	CASNFEDTEAFF	TGTGCCAGCAACTTCGAGGACACTGAAGCTTTCTTT
TRBD1	TRBJ1-2	TRBV3-1/TRBV3-2	.	CASSQDYRGGGYTF	TGTGCCAGCAGCCAAGATTACAGGGGAGGCGGCTACACCTTC
.	TRBJ1-5	TRBV3-1/TRBV3-2	.	CASSQDSGGFGQPQHF	TGTGCCAGCAGCCAAGATTCGGGAGGGTTCGGTCAGCCCCAGCATTTT
.	TRBJ2-7	TRBV3-1/TRBV3-2	.	CASSQIPSYSYEQYF	TGTGCCAGCAGCCAAATTCCCAGTTACTCCTACGAGCAGTACTTC
.	TRBJ1-3	TRBV30	.	CAWSGLSGNTIYF	TGTGCCTGGAGTGGACTCTCTGGAAACACCATATATTTT
TRBD1	TRBJ1-3	TRBV9	.	CASRATGGPGNTIYF	TGTGCCAGCAGAGCGACAGGGGGACCCGGAAACACCATATATTTT
.	TRBJ2-6	TRBV29-1	.	CSVAGGTFISGANVLTF	TGCAGCGTTGCGGGGGGCACATTTATTTCTGGGGCCAACGTCCTGACTTTC
.	TRBJ1-1	TRBV7-9	.	CASSQGGTEAFF	TGTGCCAGCAGCCAAGGGGGCACTGAAGCTTTCTTT
TRBD1	TRBJ1-6	TRBV2	.	CASSDTRQGAGSPLHF	TGTGCCAGCAGTGATACGAGACAGGGGGCCGGATCACCCCTCCACTTT
TRBD2	TRBJ2-1	TRBV7-2	.	CASSGFLAGDRNEQFF	TGTGCCAGCAGCGGATTCCTAGCGGGAGATCGGAATGAGCAGTTCTTC